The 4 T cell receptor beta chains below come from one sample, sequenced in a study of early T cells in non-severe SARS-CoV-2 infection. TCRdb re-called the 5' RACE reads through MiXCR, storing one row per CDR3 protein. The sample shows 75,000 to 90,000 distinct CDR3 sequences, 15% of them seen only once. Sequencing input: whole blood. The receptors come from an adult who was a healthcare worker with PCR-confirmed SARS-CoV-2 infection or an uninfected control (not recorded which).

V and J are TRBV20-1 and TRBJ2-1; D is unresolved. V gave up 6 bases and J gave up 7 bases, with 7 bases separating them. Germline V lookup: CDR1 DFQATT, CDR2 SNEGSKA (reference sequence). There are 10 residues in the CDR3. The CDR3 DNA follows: TGCAGTGCCAACGATAATGAGCAGTTCTTC. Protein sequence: CSANDNEQFF.

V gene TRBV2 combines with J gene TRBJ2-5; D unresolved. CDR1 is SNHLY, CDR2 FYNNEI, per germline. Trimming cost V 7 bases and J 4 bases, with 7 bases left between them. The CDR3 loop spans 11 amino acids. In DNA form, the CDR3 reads TGTGCCAGCACGGGCGGAGAGACCCAGTACTTC. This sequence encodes CASTGGETQYF.

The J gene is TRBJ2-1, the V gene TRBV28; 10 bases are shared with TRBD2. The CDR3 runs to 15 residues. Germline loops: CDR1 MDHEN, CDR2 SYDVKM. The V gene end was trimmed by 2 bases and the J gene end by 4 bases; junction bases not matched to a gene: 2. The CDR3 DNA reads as TGTGCCAGCAGTTTAGTAGCGGGGGGATACAATGAGCAGTTCTTC. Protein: CASSLVAGGYNEQFF.

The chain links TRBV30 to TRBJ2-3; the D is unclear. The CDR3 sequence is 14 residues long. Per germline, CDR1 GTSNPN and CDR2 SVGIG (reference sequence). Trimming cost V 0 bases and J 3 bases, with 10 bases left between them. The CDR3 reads CAWSVSGVTDTQYF. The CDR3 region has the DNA TGTGCCTGGAGTGTTTCAGGCGTAACAGATACGCAGTATTTT. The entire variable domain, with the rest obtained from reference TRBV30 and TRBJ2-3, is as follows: SQTIHQWPATLVQPVGSPLSLECTVEGTSNPNLYWYRQAAGRGLQLLFYSVGIGQISSEVPQNLSASRPQDRQFILSSKKLLLSDSGFYLCAWSVSGVTDTQYFGPGTRLTVL.